Below, one T cell receptor beta chain is given with its context. The data were obtained in a study of shared clonotypes between healthy human individuals. Overall study context: Three CD4 naive, three CD4 memory, two CD8 naive and one CD8 memory plate were used per donor.

The naive CD8 subset, CD45RO-negative cells positively selected for CCR7, excluded terminally differentiated effector memory CD45RA+ cells. Generated by immunoSEQ multiplex PCR, the TCRdb table keeps only in-frame clones and is missing some. The table has about 2 million clones, approximately 94% seen once. The trim removed 4 bases at V and 5 bases at J, leaving 8 bases unmatched. Germline V CDR1 and CDR2: SGHDT, YYEEEE. This CDR3 has 14 residues. J is TRBJ2-7 and V is TRBV5-6; 8 bases fit TRBD1. This TCR was recovered from a man younger than 30 in good health. Sequenced: naive CD8+ T cells sorted from blood. CDR3 amino acids: CASSTDDRGHEQYF. The CDR3 DNA is TGTGCCAGCAGCACCGACGACAGGGGCCACGAGCAGTACTTC. Full variable domain (outside the CDR3, taken from reference TRBV5-6 and TRBJ2-7): DAGVTQSPTHLIKTRGQQVTLRCSPKSGHDTVSWYQQALGQGPQFIFQYYEEEERQRGNFPDRFSGHQFPNYSSELNVNALLLGDSALYLCASSTDDRGHEQYFGPGTRLTVT.